A selection of T cell receptor beta chains follows, all from one sample in a study of T cells in Graves' hyperthyroidism and ophthalmopathy. TCRdb fed the multiplex PCR reads into MiXCR, producing one record per CDR3 protein. The sample records nearly 600,000 distinct CDR3 sequences, more than 13% being singletons. Sequencing was carried out using blood. The receptors derive from a woman between 18 and 30 years old with Graves' ophthalmopathy. Each CDR3 is given with its conserved first and last residue. The D gene is left open where the match is weak. Rows give clone size only sometimes, using once, few, many, or a class for an expanded clone.

- | TRBJ1-1 | TRBV9 | many | TGTGCCAGCAGCGTATACGAAAGGAACACTGAAGCTTTCTTT | CASSVYERNTEAFF
- | TRBJ2-2 | TRBV7-2 | many | TGTGCCAGCAGCTTAAATCTAGCTGGGGCCGGGGAGCTGTTTTTT | CASSLNLAGAGELFF
- | TRBJ1-5 | TRBV10-3 | - | TGTGCCACCAACAGCGGCAATCAGCCCCAGCATTTT | CATNSGNQPQHF
- | TRBJ2-1 | TRBV28 | - | TGTGCCAGCAGTTTCCCCGTTTTGGGGGGCAATGAGCAGTTCTTC | CASSFPVLGGNEQFF
TRBD1 | TRBJ1-5 | TRBV6-1 | few | TGTGCCAGCAGGAACAGGGGGCATGGCAATCAGCCCCAGCATTTT | CASRNRGHGNQPQHF
TRBD1 | TRBJ2-7 | TRBV7-2 | many | TGTGCCAGCAGCTTGATCCAGGGGGTCTACGAGCAGTACTTC | CASSLIQGVYEQYF
TRBD2 | TRBJ2-1 | TRBV3-1 | - | TGTGCCAGCAGCCAAGCACTAGCGTTTTTTAATGAGCAGTTCTTC | CASSQALAFFNEQFF
TRBD2 | TRBJ2-3 | TRBV2 | many | TGTGCCAGCAGTGAATTTGGCCAACTAGCGGGAGGGCCCACAGATACGCAGTATTTT | CASSEFGQLAGGPTDTQYF
- | TRBJ2-1 | TRBV14 | few | TGTGCCAGCAGCCAAGGGAAGCGGGCTAGCTCCTACAATGAGCAGTTCTTC | CASSQGKRASSYNEQFF
- | TRBJ1-4 | TRBV7-9 | few | TGTGCCAGCAGCTTAGTAGGGTCAGGGTCAGGAGAAAAACTGTTTTTT | CASSLVGSGSGEKLFF
- | TRBJ1-6 | TRBV7-3 | many | TGTGCCAGCAGCGCAAGGGTTGATTCACCCCTCCACTTT | CASSARVDSPLHF
- | TRBJ2-1 | TRBV27 | many | TGTGCCAGCAGTTTGCTCGGCCCGGGCGCCTACAATGAGCAGTTCTTC | CASSLLGPGAYNEQFF
TRBD2 | TRBJ2-1 | TRBV6-6 | - | TGTGCCAGCAGTTACTCGACTGCGGGAGATGAGCAGTTCTTC | CASSYSTAGDEQFF
TRBD2 | TRBJ2-1 | TRBV28 | many | TGTGCCAGCAGTTTAATGGCTAGCGGGAGGGCGGAGGGTTACAATGAGCAGTTCTTC | CASSLMASGRAEGYNEQFF
- | TRBJ2-1 | TRBV19 | many | TGTGCCAGTAGTATTCCGGTGACAGTTGAGGCCTACAATGAGCAGTTCTTC | CASSIPVTVEAYNEQFF
- | TRBJ2-7 | TRBV20-1 | many | TGCAGTGCTAGTCCGGAGATCTCCTACGAGCAGTACTTC | CSASPEISYEQYF
- | TRBJ1-5 | TRBV27 | many | TGTGCCAGCAGTTTATCGATAAATCAGCCCCAGCATTTT | CASSLSINQPQHF
TRBD2 | TRBJ2-7 | TRBV20-1 | many | TGCAGTGCTAGCGGGAGGGTCTACGAGCAGTACTTC | CSASGRVYEQYF
- | TRBJ2-1 | TRBV7-9 | many | TGTGCCAGCACCAAGACTACCCAAAATGAGCAGTTCTTC | CASTKTTQNEQFF
- | TRBJ1-1 | TRBV28 | many | TGTGCCAGCTGCCCTAGGGAGCATGGGACTGAAGCTTTCTTT | CASCPREHGTEAFF